Below are 15 T cell receptor beta chains sequenced from a single sample in a study of tumor and adjacent non-tumor tissue in lung cancer. Three rounds of nested PCR, following a modified ARM-PCR protocol, produced the TCRbeta library. TCRdb re-analysed the multiplex PCR reads in MiXCR, keeping a single row per CDR3 protein. The sample shows approximately 86,000 distinct CDR3 sequences, roughly two thirds of them seen only once. This sample's RNA came from whole unsorted tissue. Sequencing input: lung tumor tissue. Source of these receptors: a middle-aged woman with non-small cell lung cancer.

V and J are TRBV4-2 and TRBJ1-3; a possible D gene is TRBD1 (6 bases). Trimming took off 10 bases at V and 4 bases at J, with 23 bases between the two ends. The CDR3 length is 16 residues. CDR1 is LGHNA, CDR2 YNFKEQ, per germline. CDR3 amino acids: CATSQATRGSGNTIYF. DNA of the CDR3: TGTGCCACTAGCCAAGCAACAAGGGGGTCCGGAAACACCATATATTTT.

Remarks on this clonotype: Compared with germline, one end of the junction differs, possibly owing to a read error. V and J are TRBV6-2 or TRBV6-3 and TRBJ2-3; D unclear. The CDR3 loop spans 16 amino acids. Germline assignment: CDR1 MNHEY and CDR2 SVGEGT. CDR3 amino acids: CASSYGGRSITDMQYF. The CDR3 nucleotides are TGTGCAAGCAGTTACGGTGGCCGCTCTATCACAGATATGCAGTATTTT.

A word on this clonotype: A much larger clone differs by one base, so this may be a read error. The chain joins TRBV30 to TRBJ2-7; possible D gene TRBD2, 6 bases. V was clipped by 3 bases and J by 2 bases, with 23 bases between them. Germline loops: CDR1 GTSNPN, CDR2 SVGIG (reference sequence). The CDR3 is 17 amino acids. This chain's CDR3 is CAWSPPPRLVATYEQYF. CDR3 nucleotide sequence: TGTGCCTGGAGCCCACCGCCTCGACTAGTGGCGACCTACGAGCAGTACTTC. The full variable domain, its missing parts supplied by reference TRBV30 and TRBJ2-7, is SQTIHQWPATLVQPVGSPLSLECTVEGTSNPNLYWYRQAAGRGLQLLFYSVGIGQISSEVPQNLSASRPQDRQFILSSKKLLLSDSGFYLCAWSPPPRLVATYEQYFGPGTRLTVT.

Comments on this clonotype: The CDR3 end shows no conserved phenylalanine or tryptophan, and so a read error is likely. This sequence joins TRBV11-2 and TRBJ2-1; the match to TRBD2 covers 8 bases. CDR1 and CDR2 (germline): SGHAT, FQNNGV. The CDR3 consists of 14 residues. V dropped 10 bases and J dropped 3; count of bases not matched to a gene: 8. The CDR3 loop is CANNLGTSYNEQFY. The CDR3 coding sequence is TGTGCCAACAACTTAGGGACTAGCTACAATGAGCAGTTCTAC.

For this clonotype: Since a much larger clone is just one base distant, this may be a read error. The CDR3 is CASSFRQGAYEQYF. DNA for the CDR3: TGTGCCAGCAGTTTCCGACAGGGGGCCTACGAGCAGTACTTC. J is TRBJ2-7 and V is TRBV28; the match to TRBD1 covers 9 bases. The CDR3 contains 14 residues. Germline trimming cut 3 bases from V and 2 bases from J; bases unmatched to any gene: 2. In germline, CDR1 is MDHEN, CDR2 SYDVKM.

Turning to this clonotype: One end of the junction varies from germline; a read error may be responsible. This sequence joins TRBV11-2 and TRBJ2-3; D gene ambiguous. This CDR3 has 11 residues. Per the germline V gene, CDR1 is SGHAT and CDR2 is FQNNGV. CDR3 loop: CASSLSYWQYF. In DNA, the CDR3 is TGTGCCAGCAGTTTATCTTACTGGCAGTATTTC. Variable domain in full (rest from reference TRBV11-2 and TRBJ2-3): EAGVAQSPRYKIIEKRQSVAFWCNPISGHATLYWYQQILGQGPKLLIQFQNNGVVDDSQLPKDRFSAERLKGVDSTLKIQPAKLEDSAVYLCASSLSYWQYFGPGTRLTVL.

This clonotype is labeled large (0.1 to 1%). The V call is TRBV11-2, the J call TRBJ2-1; D unresolved. Looked up from germline, CDR1 is SGHAT and CDR2 is FQNNGV. The V gene lost 5 bases and the J gene lost 9 bases, with 17 bases spanning the gap. The CDR3 extends over 14 amino acids. CDR3 sequence reads: CASSIPGAVGEQFF. The DNA of the CDR3 is TGTGCCAGCAGCATCCCCGGAGCCGTGGGTGAGCAGTTCTTC. Full variable domain (rest looked up from reference TRBV11-2 and TRBJ2-1): EAGVAQSPRYKIIEKRQSVAFWCNPISGHATLYWYQQILGQGPKLLIQFQNNGVVDDSQLPKDRFSAERLKGVDSTLKIQPAKLEDSAVYLCASSIPGAVGEQFFGPGTRLTVL.

This clonotype was recorded many times. This chain joins TRBV5-4 and TRBJ2-1; D possibly matches TRBD1 or TRBD2 (5 bases each). Germline V CDR1 and CDR2: SGHNT, YYREEE (reference sequence). CDR3 length equals 19 residues. V was clipped by 0 bases and J by 0 bases, with 19 bases between them. This CDR3 reads CASSLGPGWGSTSYNEQFF. DNA for the CDR3: TGTGCCAGCAGCTTGGGGCCGGGATGGGGGTCGACCTCCTACAATGAGCAGTTCTTC.

Comment on this clonotype: One end of the junction varies from germline; a read error may be responsible. V usage is TRBV11-3 and J usage is TRBJ1-1, with D uncertain. Germline V CDR1 and CDR2: SGHNT, YENEEA. CDR3 length: 13 amino acids. Here the CDR3 reads CVSTRAANTETFF. The CDR3 nucleotides read TGTGTCAGCACCCGGGCAGCTAACACTGAAACTTTCTTT.

This clonotype was counted once. Mismatch with germline at one junction end may stem from a read error. The J gene is TRBJ2-5, the V gene TRBV11-2, with D perhaps being TRBD1 or TRBD2 (6 bases each). CDR3 length equals 17 residues. Germline CDR1 and CDR2: SGHAT and FQNNGV. The CDR3 DNA sequence: TGTGCCAGCAGCTTAAGAAATAACGGGGGCCTACAAGAGACCCATTACTTC. It is translated as CASSLRNNGGLQETHYF.

This clonotype was recorded once. V gene TRBV11-2 combines with J gene TRBJ1-1, with unresolved D. The CDR3 totals 12 residues. V lost 6 bases and J lost 7, with 12 bases in between. From germline, CDR1 is SGHAT and CDR2 FQNNGV. CDR3 loop: CASSSRHCEAFF. CDR3 coding DNA: TGTGCCAGCAGTTCGCGACATTGTGAAGCTTTCTTT.

About this clonotype: This may be a read error, as it is one base from a much larger clone. The chain employs TRBV6-4 and TRBJ2-3; the match to TRBD1 covers 11 bases. V lost 4 bases and J lost 6; bases outside the gene matches: 9. Germline assignment: CDR1 MRHNA and CDR2 SNTAGT. The CDR3 spans 16 residues. This CDR3 is CASSASRTGGADTQYF. Here the CDR3 DNA reads TGTGCCAGCAGTGCCTCCAGGACAGGGGGCGCGGATACGCAGTATTTT.

About this clonotype: Mismatch with germline at one junction end may stem from a read error. This chain links TRBV11-3 with TRBJ2-2; D uncertain. From germline, CDR1 is SGHNT and CDR2 YENEEA. The CDR3 loop spans 13 amino acids. CDR3 DNA: TGTGCGAGCAGCTTAGCCGGCCACGAGGAGCTGTTCTTT. This codes for CASSLAGHEELFF.

In regard to this clonotype: One junction end does not reproduce the germline sequence, and a read error may be involved. The gene calls are TRBV11-3 and TRBJ1-1, with no clear D. Germline V gene sequence: CDR1 SGHNT, CDR2 YENEEA. This CDR3 contains 13 residues. The CDR3 reads CTSSLTGNTKAFF. DNA of the CDR3: TGTACCAGCAGCTTAACGGGGAACACTAAAGCTTTCTTT.

This clonotype was seen a few times. A much larger clone lies one base from this, so it may be a read error. This sequence joins TRBV29-1 and TRBJ1-2; TRBD1 matches 8 bases. This CDR3 is 13 amino acids long. Germline values: CDR1 SQVTM, CDR2 ANQGSEA. CDR3 sequence (DNA): TGCAGCGTTGAGGACAGGGCAGGGTATGGCCACACCTTC. It codes for CSVEDRAGYGHTF.